This record covers a single TCR beta chain. Only a few counts were recorded for this clone. The clone's antigen remains unknown. Base quality data are lacking; no much larger clone is found one base away. The source of the sample is a study of OX40 agonist ivuxolimab in advanced cancers. The study in broad terms: Ivuxolimab was an agonistic, fully human IgG2 monoclonal antibody directed against OX40 (CD134), a costimulatory receptor. Intravenous ivuxolimab was administered to patients every 2 weeks at six dose levels: 0.01, 0.1, 0.3, 1.5, 3 and 10 mg/kg. Among the roughly 52 dose-escalation patients, around 19 had hepatocellular carcinoma, about 15 melanoma, 9 renal cell carcinoma and 9 head and neck cancer. The dose-escalation cohort was almost 85% male with a mean age of about 60 years, ranging from about 23 to 85. Patients were allowed to have had prior anti-PD-1, anti-PD-L1 or anti-CTLA-4 therapy, and 40% to 45% of the dose-escalation patients had been treated with checkpoint inhibitors. Three dose-escalation patients achieved partial responses, one with hepatocellular carcinoma and two with cutaneous melanoma. Peripheral TCRbeta sequencing was intended to test whether TCR sequence diversity was altered and clonal T-cell expansion was caused by ivuxolimab. The monotherapy dose-escalation portion (N = 52 patients) of the phase I ivuxolimab trial is reported in the paper. General study outcomes and caveats: On average, CD8+ T cells showed more expanded clones than CD4+ T cells after ivuxolimab. Which antigens the clonally expanded peripheral T cells were specific for was not determined. Partial responders in the 0.1-3.0 mg/kg groups had among the lowest normalized peripheral clonal expansion, especially among CD8+ T cells. Low levels of normalized T-cell clonal expansion were also seen in some patients who did not respond. At doses from 0.1 to 3.0 mg/kg, clonal expansion was seen in both CD4+ and CD8+ blood T cells between baseline and week 6.

Unmatched junction bases come to 8, with V trimmed by 6 bases and J by 7 bases. The CDR3 sequence holds 14 residues, the cysteine and phenylalanine included. Only the CDR3 portion is preserved as DNA: 42 bases, with reading frame beginning at the first base. Sequences MNHNY (CDR1) and SVGAGI (CDR2) are obtained from the germline V gene (reference sequence). The trial excluded patients who had a history of autoimmune disease or who were on systemic immunosuppression. In every dose cohort, peripheral blood was drawn for TCR sequencing at baseline, cycle 4 day 1, and cycle 7 day 1. The samples were drawn from a first-in-human, open-label, multicenter phase I dose-escalation trial of ivuxolimab. The trial enrolled adults with locally advanced or metastatic head and neck squamous cell, hepatocellular, melanoma or renal cell carcinoma. CD4+ and CD8+ T cells were sorted separately from peripheral blood before TCR sequencing.

For sequencing of the TCRbeta CDR3 region, genomic DNA was extracted from the sorted cells. The immunoSEQ Assay was used to sequence the TCRbeta CDR3 regions. TCRdb obtained this table from immuneACCESS and retained in-frame rearrangements with V and J assigned. These tables miss some clones; where compared with another copy, unresolved V genes account for less than half of the shortfall, and the remainder is unexplained. For this sample the table gives tens of thousands of clones, of which roughly 80% were detected only once. The ten largest clones represent around 4.5% of the sample. This TCR was recovered from an adult with an advanced solid tumor such as melanoma, head and neck, liver or kidney cancer. This sample comprised CD4+ or CD8+ T cells sorted from blood, obtained in a trial of the OX40 agonist ivuxolimab. In this chain, TRBV6-6 is recombined with TRBJ2-4; 8 bases in the junction line up with TRBD2. This receptor carries the CDR3 CASSLRGGGNIQYF. Read as DNA, the sequence is TGTGCCAGCAGCCTACGGGGGGGCGGGAACATTCAGTACTTC.